This T cell receptor beta chain comes out of a study of blood T cell repertoires in COVID-19 (TCRdb year 2020). Turning to the overall study: Samples covering the acute and convalescent phases of COVID-19 were provided by collaborators in the United States, Italy and Spain. Deeply sampled blood TCRbeta repertoires from subjects exposed to, actively infected with, or recovered from COVID-19 were included in the dataset. The sample metadata nearly always contained a de-identified subject ID, COVID-19 status, age in years and sex. Samples were obtained from the ongoing ImmuneRACE study (first 160 participants) and from over 1,000 subjects provided by 6 global collaborators. Where available, HLA class I and class II types were obtained from metadata supplied by the sample provider rather than from assay-based typing. The repertoires were released in a freely available public database intended as a resource for research on the immune response to SARS-CoV-2. The material from the prospective study consisted of cDNA or gDNA derived from T cells, B-cell-depleted T cells, or PBMCs.

In the prospective study, participants were about 18 to 90 years old, resided in about 25 geographic areas of the United States, and were enrolled through a virtual design. Cohort assignment in the prospective study relied on participant-reported clinical history from a screening survey and a study questionnaire. ImmuneRACE Cohort 3 recovered participants were defined by two consecutive negative NP/OP PCR tests, healthcare professional clearance, or symptom resolution. Mobile phlebotomists in the prospective study collected whole blood, serum and a nasopharyngeal or oropharyngeal swab from every participant. Prospective study participants could optionally give additional blood draws and questionnaires over an approximately two-month period. Before DNA extraction, blood samples from the prospective study were shipped at room temperature or frozen. Study-level results and caveats: The amount of clinical and demographic metadata varied by source and participant and was provided uncurated.

TCRbeta CDR3 regions were amplified from genomic DNA by means of the immunoSEQ Assay, a bias-controlled multiplex PCR. Concerning the study's data processing: Within the assay, amplification of reference gene primers was used to estimate how many nucleated cells each sample contained. To quantify the absolute abundance of each unique TCRbeta CDR3 rearrangement, sequence reads were collapsed and filtered. For each sample, productive Simpson clonality was calculated as the square root of Simpson's diversity index over productive rearrangements. In TCRdb, the immuneACCESS table is reduced to in-frame sequences with V and J assigned. These tables do not hold every clone; where another copy was compared, an unresolved V gene accounts for under half, and the others remain unexplained. Clone size and the V and J calls come from that table; the DNA yielded D and trimming. For this sample there are under 450,000 clones; about 90% appear just once. The top ten hold 2.5% to 3% of the sample.

The CDR1 and CDR2 encoded by the germline V gene (reference sequence) are GTSNPN and SVGIG. The cysteine opens and the phenylalanine closes a CDR3 of 15 amino acids. Left in the record is the CDR3 DNA by itself, 45 bases read in frame from the first base. The junction shows trimming of 6 bases on V and 4 bases on J, and the gene matches do not reach 10 bases of it. Concerning this clone: It has no known antigen specificity. There are no base qualities to consult, and no much larger clone falls within one base.

The sequencing input was PBMCs or T cells enriched from blood (not recorded which). This TCR derives from a woman aged 25 to 39 who had recovered from COVID-19. The rearrangement joined TRBV30 to TRBJ2-5; the central 11 bases match TRBD1. The DNA sequence is given as TGTGCCTGCGGCCTAGGGACAGGGGGTGGAGAGACCCAGTACTTC. This yields the protein CACGLGTGGGETQYF.